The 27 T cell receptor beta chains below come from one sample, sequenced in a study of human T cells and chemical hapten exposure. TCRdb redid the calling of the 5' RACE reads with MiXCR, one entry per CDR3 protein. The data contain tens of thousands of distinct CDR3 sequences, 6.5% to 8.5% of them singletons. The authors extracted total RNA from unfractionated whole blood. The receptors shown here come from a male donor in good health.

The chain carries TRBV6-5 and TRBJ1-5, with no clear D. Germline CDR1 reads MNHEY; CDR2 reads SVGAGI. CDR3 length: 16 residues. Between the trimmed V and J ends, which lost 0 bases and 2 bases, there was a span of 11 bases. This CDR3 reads CASSYSGLLGNQPQHF. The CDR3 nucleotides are TGTGCCAGCAGTTACTCCGGGCTATTGGGCAATCAGCCCCAGCATTTT.

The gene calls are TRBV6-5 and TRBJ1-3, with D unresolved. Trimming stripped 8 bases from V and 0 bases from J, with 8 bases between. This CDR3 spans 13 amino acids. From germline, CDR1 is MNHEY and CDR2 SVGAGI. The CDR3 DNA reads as TGTGCCAGCGAGGCCCCCTCTGGAAACACCATATATTTT. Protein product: CASEAPSGNTIYF.

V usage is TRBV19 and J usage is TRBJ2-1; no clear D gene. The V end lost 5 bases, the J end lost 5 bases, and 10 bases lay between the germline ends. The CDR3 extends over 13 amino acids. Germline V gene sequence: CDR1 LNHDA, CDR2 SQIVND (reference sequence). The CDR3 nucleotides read TGTGCCAGTAGTCTCAGTTTAGACAATGAGCAGTTCTTC. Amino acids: CASSLSLDNEQFF.

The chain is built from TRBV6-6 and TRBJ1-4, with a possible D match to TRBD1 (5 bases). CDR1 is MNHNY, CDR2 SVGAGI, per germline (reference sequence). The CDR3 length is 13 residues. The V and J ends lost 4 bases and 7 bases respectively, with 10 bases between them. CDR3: CASSSGNREKLFF. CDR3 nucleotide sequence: TGTGCCAGCAGTTCAGGGAACCGTGAAAAACTGTTTTTT.

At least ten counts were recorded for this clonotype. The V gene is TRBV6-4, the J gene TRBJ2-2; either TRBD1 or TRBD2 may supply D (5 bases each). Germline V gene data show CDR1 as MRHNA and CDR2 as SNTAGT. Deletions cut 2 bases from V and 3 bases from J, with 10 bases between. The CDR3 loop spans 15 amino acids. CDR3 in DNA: TGTGCCAGCAGTGACCTAGCAGGGCACACCGGGGAGCTGTTTTTT. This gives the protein CASSDLAGHTGELFF.

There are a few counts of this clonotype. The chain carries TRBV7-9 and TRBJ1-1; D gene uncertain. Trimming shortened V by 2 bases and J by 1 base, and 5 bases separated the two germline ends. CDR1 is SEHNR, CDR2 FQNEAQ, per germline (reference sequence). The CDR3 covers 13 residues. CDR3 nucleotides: TGTGCCAGCAGCTTAAGGAAGAACACTGAAGCTTTCTTT. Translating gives CASSLRKNTEAFF.

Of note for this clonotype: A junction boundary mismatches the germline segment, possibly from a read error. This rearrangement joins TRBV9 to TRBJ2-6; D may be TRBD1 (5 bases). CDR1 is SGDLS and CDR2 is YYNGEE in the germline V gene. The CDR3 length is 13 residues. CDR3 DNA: TGTGCCAGCAGCGTAGGTGGGGCCAACGTCCCGACTTTC. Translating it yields CASSVGGANVPTF.

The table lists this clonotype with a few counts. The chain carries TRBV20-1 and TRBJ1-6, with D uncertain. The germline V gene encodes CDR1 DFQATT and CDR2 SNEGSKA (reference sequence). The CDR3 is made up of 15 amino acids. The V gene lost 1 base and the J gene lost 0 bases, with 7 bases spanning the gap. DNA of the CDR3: TGCAGTGCTAGAGTCCGAGACTCCTATAATTCACCCCTCCACTTT. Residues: CSARVRDSYNSPLHF.

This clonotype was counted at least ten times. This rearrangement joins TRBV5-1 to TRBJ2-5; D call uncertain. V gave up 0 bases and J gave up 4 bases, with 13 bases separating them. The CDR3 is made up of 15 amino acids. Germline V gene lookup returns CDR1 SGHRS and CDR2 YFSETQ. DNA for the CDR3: TGCGCCAGCAGCTTGGGCGGTATCCAGATAGAGACCCAGTACTTC. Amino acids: CASSLGGIQIETQYF.

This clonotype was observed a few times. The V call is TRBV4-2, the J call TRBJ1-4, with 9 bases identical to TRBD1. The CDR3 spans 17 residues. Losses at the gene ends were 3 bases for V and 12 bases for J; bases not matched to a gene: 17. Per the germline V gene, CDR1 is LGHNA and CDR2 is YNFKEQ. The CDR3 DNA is TGTGCCAGCAGCCAGGTCCCGGGACAGGGAATAACCGAGCAACTGTTTTTT. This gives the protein CASSQVPGQGITEQLFF.

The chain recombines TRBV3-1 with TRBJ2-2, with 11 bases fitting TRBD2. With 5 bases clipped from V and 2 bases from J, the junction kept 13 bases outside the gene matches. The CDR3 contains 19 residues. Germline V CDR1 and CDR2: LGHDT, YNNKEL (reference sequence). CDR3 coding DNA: TGTGCCAGCAGCGCCGAGGAGGTCCTAGCGGGAGGTAACACCGGGGAGCTGTTTTTT. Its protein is CASSAEEVLAGGNTGELFF.

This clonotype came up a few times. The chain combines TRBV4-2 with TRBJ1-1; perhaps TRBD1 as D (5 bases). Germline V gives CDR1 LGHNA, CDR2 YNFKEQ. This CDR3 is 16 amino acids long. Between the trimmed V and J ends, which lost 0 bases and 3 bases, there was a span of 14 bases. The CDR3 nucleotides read TGTGCCAGCAGCCAAGATATGGGAAGAGGGGACACTGAAGCTTTCTTT. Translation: CASSQDMGRGDTEAFF.

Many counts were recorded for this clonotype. The CDR3 coding sequence is TGTGCCAGCAGCAAAGGGGGAGGCAACACCGGGGAGCTGTTTTTT. As protein: CASSKGGGNTGELFF. V usage is TRBV21-1 and J usage is TRBJ2-2; no DNA check was done on the table's D call, TRBD2. TRBV21-1 is a pseudogene segment. The CDR3 is 15 amino acids.

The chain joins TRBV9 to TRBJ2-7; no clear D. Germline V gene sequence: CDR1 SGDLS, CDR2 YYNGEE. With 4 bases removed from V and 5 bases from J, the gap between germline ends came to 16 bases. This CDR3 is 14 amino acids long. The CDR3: CASSFDSLTHEQYF. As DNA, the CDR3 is TGTGCCAGCAGCTTTGACTCTCTTACCCACGAGCAGTACTTC.

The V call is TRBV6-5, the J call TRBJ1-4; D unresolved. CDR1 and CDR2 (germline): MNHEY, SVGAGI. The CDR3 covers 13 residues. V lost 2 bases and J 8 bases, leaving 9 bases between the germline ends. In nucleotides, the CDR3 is TGTGCCAGCAGTTACGGTGGGGAAGAAAAACTGTTTTTT. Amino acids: CASSYGGEEKLFF.

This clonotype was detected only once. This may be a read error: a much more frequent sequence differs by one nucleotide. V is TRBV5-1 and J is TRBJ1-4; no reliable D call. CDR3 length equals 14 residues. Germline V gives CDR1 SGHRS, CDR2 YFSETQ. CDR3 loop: CTSADRTLNEKLFF. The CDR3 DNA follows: TGCACCAGCGCCGACCGGACGCTTAATGAAAAACTGTTTTTT. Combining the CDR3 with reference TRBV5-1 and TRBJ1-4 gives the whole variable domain KAGVTQTPRYLIKTRGQQVTLSCSPISGHRSVSWYQQTPGQGLQFLFEYFSETQRNKGNFPGRFSGRQFSNSRSEMNVSTLELGDSALYLCTSADRTLNEKLFFGSGTQLSVL.

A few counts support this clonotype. CDR3 DNA sequence: TGTGCCAGCAGTGATTGGACCCGGGACAGGGACTACGAGCAGTACTTC. This translates into CASSDWTRDRDYEQYF. V and J are TRBV6-1 and TRBJ2-7; 9 positions agree with TRBD1. Germline loops: CDR1 MNHNS, CDR2 SASEGT. V gave up 3 bases and J gave up 3 bases; unmatched junction bases: 9. The CDR3 is made up of 16 amino acids.

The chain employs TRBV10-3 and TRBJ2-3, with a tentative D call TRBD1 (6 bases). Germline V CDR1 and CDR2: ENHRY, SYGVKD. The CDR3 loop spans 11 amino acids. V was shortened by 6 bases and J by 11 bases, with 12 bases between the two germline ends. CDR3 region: CAIRAEDRQYF. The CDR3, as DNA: TGTGCCATCAGAGCCGAGGACAGGCAGTATTTT.

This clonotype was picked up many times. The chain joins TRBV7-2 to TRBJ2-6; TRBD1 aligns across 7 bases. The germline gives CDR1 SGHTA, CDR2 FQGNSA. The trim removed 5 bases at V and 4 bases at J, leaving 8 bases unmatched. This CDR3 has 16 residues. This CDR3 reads CASSPDRPRGANVLTF. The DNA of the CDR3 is TGTGCCAGCAGCCCGGACAGGCCCCGGGGGGCCAACGTCCTGACTTTC.

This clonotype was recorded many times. The CDR3 sequence is CASSPITPLVNTGELFF. DNA of the CDR3: TGTGCCAGCAGCCCGATCACGCCCCTCGTGAACACCGGGGAGCTGTTTTTT. The chain recombines TRBV9 with TRBJ2-2; D is unresolved. The CDR3 is 17 residues long. Trimming stripped 4 bases from V and 1 base from J, with 17 bases between. CDR1 is SGDLS, CDR2 YYNGEE, per germline.

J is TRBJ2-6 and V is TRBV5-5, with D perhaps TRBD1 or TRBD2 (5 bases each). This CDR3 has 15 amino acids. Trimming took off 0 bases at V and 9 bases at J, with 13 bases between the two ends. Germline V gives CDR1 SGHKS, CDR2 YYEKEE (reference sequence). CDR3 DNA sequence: TGTGCCAGCAGCTTGGAGGCAGGGACCCTCAACGTCCTGACTTTC. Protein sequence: CASSLEAGTLNVLTF.

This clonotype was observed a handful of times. CDR3 DNA sequence: TGTGCCATCAGTGAGTTTGAAGGGGAAGCTGAAGCTTTCTTT. It specifies CAISEFEGEAEAFF. This chain links TRBV10-3 with TRBJ1-1; maybe TRBD1 (5 bases). The CDR3 runs 14 residues. Germline lookup yields CDR1 ENHRY and CDR2 SYGVKD. V was cut by 1 base and J by 6 bases, with 12 bases left in between.

The CDR3 protein is CASSPWTSGGAGTGELFF. Written as DNA, the CDR3 is TGTGCCAGCAGTCCCTGGACTAGCGGGGGGGCGGGCACCGGGGAGCTGTTTTTT. The V gene is TRBV6-6, the J gene TRBJ2-2, with 15 positions matching TRBD2. V was clipped by 5 bases and J by 4 bases; unmatched bases: 8. The CDR3 extends over 18 amino acids. The germline V gene has CDR1 MNHNY and CDR2 SVGAGI (reference sequence).

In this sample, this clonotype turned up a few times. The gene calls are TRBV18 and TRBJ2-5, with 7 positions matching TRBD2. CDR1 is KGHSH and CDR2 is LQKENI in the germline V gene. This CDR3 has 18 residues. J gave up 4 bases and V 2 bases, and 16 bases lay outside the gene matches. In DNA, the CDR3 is TGTGCCAGCTCACCATCGGAGGCGACTAGCATCCTTTCAGAGACCCAGTACTTC. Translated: CASSPSEATSILSETQYF.

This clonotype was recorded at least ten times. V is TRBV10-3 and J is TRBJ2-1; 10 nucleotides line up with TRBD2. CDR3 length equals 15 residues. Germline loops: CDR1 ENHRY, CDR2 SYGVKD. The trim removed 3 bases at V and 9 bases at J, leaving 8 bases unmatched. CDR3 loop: CAISEFTSGNGEQFF. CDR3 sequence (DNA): TGTGCCATCAGTGAATTTACTAGCGGGAATGGTGAGCAGTTCTTC.

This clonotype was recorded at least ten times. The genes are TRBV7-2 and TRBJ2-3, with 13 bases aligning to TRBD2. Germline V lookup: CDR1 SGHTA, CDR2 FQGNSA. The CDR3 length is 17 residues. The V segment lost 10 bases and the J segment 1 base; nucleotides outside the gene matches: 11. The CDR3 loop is CATQDRTSGGGTDTQYF. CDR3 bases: TGTGCCACCCAAGATCGTACTAGCGGGGGGGGCACAGATACGCAGTATTTT.

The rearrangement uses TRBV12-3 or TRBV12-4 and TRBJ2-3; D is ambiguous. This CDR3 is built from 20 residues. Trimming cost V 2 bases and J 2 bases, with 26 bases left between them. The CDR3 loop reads CASSLTITNTPGNYTDTQYF. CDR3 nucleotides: TGTGCCAGCAGTTTAACCATCACAAACACACCCGGTAATTACACAGATACGCAGTATTTT.